The TCR beta chain under discussion was sequenced for a study of shared clonotypes between healthy human individuals. Assay used: immunoSEQ multiplex PCR; TCRdb lists only in-frame clones, some missing. The sample yields about 980,000 clones, 70% to 85% seen once. The germline CDR1 and CDR2 sequences are MNHNS and SASEGT. The germline V and J ends were trimmed by 0 bases and 5 bases, with 14 bases remaining between them. The CDR3 is made up of 17 amino acids. The clonotype comes from a man aged 18 to 35 in good health. The chain uses TRBV6-1 and TRBJ1-6; D possibly corresponds to TRBD1 (5 bases). Sample: memory CD4+ T cells sorted from blood. Subset: CD45RA-negative fraction. CDR3 protein: CASSEALRTRNNSPLHF. The CDR3 region has the DNA TGTGCCAGCAGTGAAGCCTTGAGGACACGAAATAATTCACCCCTCCACTTT.